This TCR beta chain was recovered during a study of control samples from healthy donors and cancer patients. The method was immunoSEQ multiplex PCR; TCRdb's version includes in-frame clones alone and lacks a portion of them. This table has almost 85,000 clones, over 90% appearing once. Germline lookup yields CDR1 SQVTM and CDR2 ANQGSEA. Trimming removed 4 bases from V and 4 bases from J; junction bases left unmatched: 11. The CDR3 is 17 residues long. Sequences were obtained from blood. The sequence came from a woman aged 18 to 35 in good health. This chain uses TRBV29-1 with TRBJ1-3; 12 nucleotides line up with TRBD1. The CDR3 bases are TGCAGCGTTGCCCGGGACAGGGGGCTAGCAGCCGGAAACACCATATATTTT. Its translation is CSVARDRGLAAGNTIYF.